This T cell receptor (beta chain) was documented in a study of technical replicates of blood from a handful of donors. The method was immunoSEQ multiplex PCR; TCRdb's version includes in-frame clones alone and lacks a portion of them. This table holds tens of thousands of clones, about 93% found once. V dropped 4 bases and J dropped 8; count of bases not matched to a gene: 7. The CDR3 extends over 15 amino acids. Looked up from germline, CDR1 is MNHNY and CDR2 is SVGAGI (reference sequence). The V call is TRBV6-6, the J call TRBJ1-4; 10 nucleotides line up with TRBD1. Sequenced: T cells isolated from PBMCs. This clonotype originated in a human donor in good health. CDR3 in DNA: TGTGCCAGCAGTTTTATGACAGGGGGCAACGAAAAACTGTTTTTT. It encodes CASSFMTGGNEKLFF.